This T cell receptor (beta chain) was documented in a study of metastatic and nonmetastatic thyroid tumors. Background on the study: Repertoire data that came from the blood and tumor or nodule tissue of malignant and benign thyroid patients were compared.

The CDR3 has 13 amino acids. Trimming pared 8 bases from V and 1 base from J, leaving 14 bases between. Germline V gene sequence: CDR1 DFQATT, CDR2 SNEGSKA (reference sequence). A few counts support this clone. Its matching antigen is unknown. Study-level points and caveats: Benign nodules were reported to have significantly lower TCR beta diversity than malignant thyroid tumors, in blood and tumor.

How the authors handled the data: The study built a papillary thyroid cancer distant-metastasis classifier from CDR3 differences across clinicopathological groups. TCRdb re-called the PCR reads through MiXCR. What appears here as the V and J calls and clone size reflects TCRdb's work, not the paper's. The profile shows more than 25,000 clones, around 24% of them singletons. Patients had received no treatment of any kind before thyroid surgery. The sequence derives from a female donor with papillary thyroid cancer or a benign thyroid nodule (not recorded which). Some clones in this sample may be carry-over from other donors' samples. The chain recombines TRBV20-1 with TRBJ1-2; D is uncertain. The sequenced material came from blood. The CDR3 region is CSSRRAGNYGYTF. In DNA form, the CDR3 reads TGCAGTTCCAGGAGGGCGGGTAACTATGGCTACACCTTC.